This is a list of T cell receptor beta chains from one sample in a study of identical twins. TCRdb independently ran MiXCR on the 5' RACE reads; one entry per CDR3 protein. This table holds approximately 550,000 distinct CDR3 sequences, approximately 20% found once. This sample was also put to use in a study of yellow fever vaccine responses in identical twins.

The sequenced material came from CD4+ T cells sorted from blood. The receptors shown here come from a woman aged 18 to 35 in good health. Both conserved end residues are trimmed from each CDR3. A D gene is named only where the DNA matches it firmly.

-,TRBJ1-2,11,TRBV7-8,ASSQGLNGGYT
-,TRBJ2-2,14,TRBV3-1,ASSQVRGVYTGELF
TRBD1,TRBJ1-6,16,TRBV12-3/TRBV12-4,ASSLGQGAVAGNSPLH
-,TRBJ2-2,12,TRBV12-3/TRBV12-4,ASSLLRDTGELF
TRBD2,TRBJ2-1,17,TRBV20-1,SARVAGFRLAGGSNEQF
TRBD2,TRBJ2-5,13,TRBV3-1,ASSPIAGGTETQY
TRBD1,TRBJ2-1,12,TRBV12-3/TRBV12-4,ASSRTGLDNEQF
-,TRBJ2-2,11,TRBV12-3/TRBV12-4,ASSLQGAGELF
TRBD2,TRBJ2-7,12,TRBV5-1,ASSFLAGKGEQY
TRBD2,TRBJ2-1,15,TRBV2,ASSSWTSGRWDVEQF
-,TRBJ2-3,11,TRBV24-1,ATARTSTDTQY
-,TRBJ1-3,14,TRBV5-1,ASSKDSPSSGNTIY
TRBD2,TRBJ2-7,13,TRBV10-1,ASSEQAGGSYEQY
-,TRBJ1-3,13,TRBV12-3/TRBV12-4,ASRVGQGNENTIY